Each of the 15 T cell receptor beta chains below was sequenced from the same sample in a study of OX40 agonist ivuxolimab in advanced cancers. The library relied on the immunoSEQ multiplex PCR assay. TCRdb's version of the immuneACCESS table is confined to in-frame rearrangements and falls short of the full clone set. An unresolved V gene accounts for under half of the shortfall where checked; the remainder is of unknown origin. The sample includes about 20,000 clones, with approximately 84% observed a single time. The leading ten clones occupy 50% of the sample. This specimen was CD4+ or CD8+ T cells sorted from blood, taken in a trial of the OX40 agonist ivuxolimab. These receptors were collected from an adult with an advanced solid tumor such as melanoma, head and neck, liver or kidney cancer.

This CDR3 is CASSPQLGSSYEQYF. The CDR3 coding sequence is TGTGCCAGCAGTCCCCAATTAGGCAGCTCCTACGAGCAGTACTTC. The rearrangement joins TRBV6-5 to TRBJ2-7; D call uncertain. Germline V lookup: CDR1 MNHEY, CDR2 SVGAGI. The CDR3 runs 15 residues. V was shortened by 5 bases and J by 0 bases, with 14 bases between the two germline ends.

The chain carries TRBV4-2 and TRBJ1-6; no firm D call. The V end was cut by 1 base, the J end by 7 bases, with 8 bases between. CDR3 length: 14 residues. The V gene's germline CDR1 is LGHNA and CDR2 YNFKEQ. The CDR3 sequence is CASSQVIRNSPLHF. CDR3 in DNA: TGTGCCAGCAGCCAAGTAATTAGAAATTCACCCCTCCACTTT.

This chain connects TRBV4-2 to TRBJ2-6, with D perhaps TRBD1 (6 bases). This CDR3 comprises 16 residues. Trimming cost V 0 bases and J 4 bases, with 10 bases left between them. Germline lookup yields CDR1 LGHNA and CDR2 YNFKEQ. Here the CDR3 reads CASSQEGGSGANVLTF. The CDR3 DNA reads as TGTGCCAGCAGCCAAGAAGGGGGTTCAGGGGCCAACGTCCTGACTTTC.

The chain carries TRBV4-1 and TRBJ2-1; TRBD2 might be the D (6 bases). The V end lost 2 bases, the J end lost 6 bases, and 26 bases lay between the germline ends. The germline V gene encodes CDR1 MGHRA and CDR2 YSYEKL. The CDR3 totals 19 residues. The CDR3 sequence is CASSQRGLTGSLSGNEQFF. In nucleotides, the CDR3 is TGCGCCAGCAGCCAAAGGGGACTGACCGGGTCCTTGTCGGGCAATGAGCAGTTCTTC.

Regarding this clone: The sample holds other DNA sequences that translate to the same CDR3. This chain connects TRBV5-4 to TRBJ1-4; D is perhaps TRBD1 (5 bases). CDR3 length: 12 amino acids. V gave up 4 bases and J gave up 12 bases, with 13 bases separating them. Per germline, CDR1 SGHNT and CDR2 YYREEE (reference sequence). The CDR3: CASSLRGDELFF. The CDR3 DNA reads as TGTGCCAGCAGCCTACGAGGGGATGAACTGTTTTTT.

V usage is TRBV27 and J usage is TRBJ2-7; 9 bases are shared with TRBD2. Trimming at V came to 2 bases and at J to 0 bases, leaving 5 bases not matched to a gene. Germline V gives CDR1 MNHEY, CDR2 SMNVEV (reference sequence). The CDR3 runs to 16 residues. CDR3 region: CASSLGVAGDSYEQYF. The CDR3 DNA is TGTGCCAGCAGTTTAGGGGTAGCGGGGGACTCCTACGAGCAGTACTTC.

The V and J genes are TRBV14 and TRBJ2-6; D not certain. Germline CDR1 and CDR2: SGHDN and FVKESK. The V gene lost 3 bases and the J gene lost 0 bases, with 15 bases spanning the gap. The CDR3 is 18 amino acids. The CDR3 loop reads CASSQVSQSLSGANVLTF. The CDR3 DNA sequence: TGTGCCAGCAGCCAGGTTTCGCAGTCACTCTCTGGGGCCAACGTCCTGACTTTC.

This chain connects TRBV7-9 to TRBJ2-1; TRBD1 matches 11 bases. V trimming: 6 bases; J trimming: 10 bases; junction bases outside the gene matches: 5. This CDR3 is built from 13 residues. The germline V gene encodes CDR1 SEHNR and CDR2 FQNEAQ (reference sequence). The CDR3 DNA reads TGTGCCAGCAGACCCGGGACAGGGGGAGAGCAGTTCTTC. Its protein product is CASRPGTGGEQFF. The entire variable domain, with the rest obtained from reference TRBV7-9 and TRBJ2-1, is as follows: DTGVSQNPRHKITKRGQNVTFRCDPISEHNRLYWYRQTLGQGPEFLTYFQNEAQLEKSRLLSDRFSAERPKGSFSTLEIQRTEQGDSAMYLCASRPGTGGEQFFGPGTRLTVL.

V gene TRBV7-9 combines with J gene TRBJ2-3, with D perhaps matching TRBD2 (5 bases). Germline values: CDR1 SEHNR, CDR2 FQNEAQ (reference sequence). CDR3 size: 12 residues. V was trimmed by 5 bases and J by 6 bases, leaving 9 bases between them. Here the CDR3 reads CASSLTRDTQYF. The CDR3 DNA reads as TGTGCCAGCAGCCTAACTAGGGATACGCAGTATTTT.

The V and J genes are TRBV7-9 and TRBJ1-2; D is unresolved. V was cut by 1 base and J by 2 bases, with 8 bases left in between. The germline CDR1 and CDR2 sequences are SEHNR and FQNEAQ (reference sequence). The CDR3 length is 14 residues. The CDR3 spells CASSLVLENYGYTF. CDR3 nucleotides: TGTGCCAGCAGCTTAGTCCTAGAAAACTATGGCTACACCTTC. The full variable domain, with the rest looked up from reference TRBV7-9 and TRBJ1-2, is DTGVSQNPRHKITKRGQNVTFRCDPISEHNRLYWYRQTLGQGPEFLTYFQNEAQLEKSRLLSDRFSAERPKGSFSTLEIQRTEQGDSAMYLCASSLVLENYGYTFGSGTRLTVV.

Note on this clone: The junction departs from germline at one end; a sequencing error may be responsible. The chain recombines TRBV5-4 with TRBJ2-3; a weak D match, TRBD2 (6 bases). The CDR3 contains 15 residues. CDR1 and CDR2 (germline): SGHNT, YYREEE (reference sequence). The DNA of the CDR3 is TGTGCCACCAGCGAGTGGGGGGAACCCACAGATACGCAGTATTTT. The encoded protein is CATSEWGEPTDTQYF.

The chain employs TRBV7-9 and TRBJ1-4; D gene unclear. Germline V gene lookup returns CDR1 SEHNR and CDR2 FQNEAQ (reference sequence). The CDR3 is 14 amino acids. Between the trimmed V and J ends, which lost 4 bases and 4 bases, there was a span of 10 bases. The CDR3 reads CASSWRAINEKLFF. The CDR3 nucleotides are TGTGCCAGCAGCTGGCGGGCCATTAATGAAAAACTGTTTTTT.

J is TRBJ2-1 and V is TRBV13; 11 bases line up with TRBD2. V lost 1 base to trimming and J lost 8 bases; unmatched junction nucleotides: 7. The germline V gene encodes CDR1 PRHDT and CDR2 FYEKMQ (reference sequence). The length of the CDR3 is 16 residues. The CDR3 DNA follows: TGTGCCAGCAGCTTAGTACGGGGACTAGCGGCCTATGAGCAGTTCTTC. It is translated as CASSLVRGLAAYEQFF. The variable domain in full, completed from reference TRBV13 and TRBJ2-1, reads AAGVIQSPRHLIKEKRETATLKCYPIPRHDTVYWYQQGPGQDPQFLISFYEKMQSDKGSIPDRFSAQQFSDYHSELNMSSLELGDSALYFCASSLVRGLAAYEQFFGPGTRLTVL.

The chain links TRBV5-5 to TRBJ2-7; 7 positions match TRBD2. This CDR3 region has 15 residues. Germline lookup yields CDR1 SGHKS and CDR2 YYEKEE (reference sequence). The J segment lost 0 bases and the V segment lost 3 bases, leaving 6 bases of the junction unmatched. The CDR3, as DNA: TGTGCCAGCAGCTCTTCCTGGGGGGGCTCCTACGAGCAGTACTTC. It encodes CASSSSWGGSYEQYF. The full variable domain, rest sourced from reference TRBV5-5 and TRBJ2-7, is DAGVTQSPTHLIKTRGQQVTLRCSPISGHKSVSWYQQVLGQGPQFIFQYYEKEERGRGNFPDRFSARQFPNYSSELNVNALLLGDSALYLCASSSSWGGSYEQYFGPGTRLTVT.

The rearrangement uses TRBV9 and TRBJ2-3; D possibly corresponds to TRBD1 (5 bases). V was clipped by 4 bases and J by 1 base, with 13 bases between them. Germline CDR1 SGDLS, CDR2 YYNGEE. The CDR3 extends over 15 amino acids. The CDR3 protein is CASSPQEFGTDTQYF. The CDR3 DNA follows: TGTGCCAGCAGCCCACAGGAGTTCGGCACAGATACGCAGTATTTT.